The source of this T cell receptor beta chain is a study of technical replicates of blood from four donors (dated by TCRdb to about 2017). Details on this clone: Its antigen target is currently unknown. The record has no base qualities; no much larger clone is one base away.

The V and J ends are trimmed by 4 bases and 5 bases, leaving 4 bases between them. The CDR3 holds 11 amino acids from the cysteine to the phenylalanine. The only DNA kept is the CDR3, 33 bases in frame from the first base. CDR1 and CDR2 (MGHRA, YSYEKL) derive from the germline V gene. Libraries were made using the immunoSEQ multiplex PCR assay. TCRdb's version of the immuneACCESS table is confined to in-frame rearrangements and falls short of the full clone set. An unresolved V gene accounts for under half of the shortfall where checked; the remainder is of unknown origin. Counted in this sample were about 76,000 clones; around 94% of them appeared once. The top ten clones comprise approximately 0.4% of the sample.

This clonotype was sampled from a human donor in good health. In this chain, TRBV4-1 is recombined with TRBJ2-3, with no D gene named confidently. Input material: T cells isolated from PBMCs. The base sequence is TGCGCCAGCAGCCGGAGAGATACGCAGTATTTT. Translated, it reads CASSRRDTQYF.